The clone carrying this T cell receptor beta chain has more than one count but fewer than ten. Trimming took off 4 bases at V and 4 bases at J, with 25 bases between the two ends. The CDR3 has 19 residues. Germline V CDR1 and CDR2: MGHRA, YSYEKL. This sample is drawn from a study of siplizumab effects on memory and regulatory T cells. The method was immunoSEQ multiplex PCR; TCRdb's version includes in-frame clones alone and lacks a portion of them. The sample comprises roughly 100,000 clones, approximately 90% of which are singletons, and roughly 1.1% rests with the top ten. This receptor was obtained from a human donor in good health. The chain combines TRBV4-1 with TRBJ2-2; possible D gene TRBD2, 6 bases. Material for sequencing was CD4+ T cells sorted from blood. The CDR3 coding sequence is TGCGCCAGCAGCCCCTGGACCCGGGGGTCAGTATTTGGCACCGGGGAGCTGTTTTTT. Protein sequence: CASSPWTRGSVFGTGELFF.